This T cell receptor beta chain was recovered during a study of cytomegalovirus exposure and HLA in healthy donors. Method: immunoSEQ multiplex PCR; TCRdb's copy keeps in-frame clones and lacks some. Of under 100,000 clones in the sample, 95% to 97% were seen once. V was shortened by 7 bases and J by 3 bases, with 16 bases between the two germline ends. The CDR3 is made up of 14 amino acids. Germline V lookup: CDR1 MNHEY, CDR2 SVGAGI. Study-level findings and limits: Most observed TCR sequences were rare, whereas some public TCRs were detected in many donors. With high specificity and sensitivity, the classifier reportedly diagnosed cytomegalovirus status.

This clone appeared a few times. The antigen is undetermined. Sequencing was performed on PBMCs. The rearrangement joins TRBV6-5 to TRBJ2-7, with D tentatively TRBD2 (6 bases). The sequence was obtained from a young man in good health and CMV-seronegative. The CDR3, as DNA: TGTGCCAGCACCGTCTCATTGGGGGGCTACGAGCAGTACTTC. It is translated as CASTVSLGGYEQYF.